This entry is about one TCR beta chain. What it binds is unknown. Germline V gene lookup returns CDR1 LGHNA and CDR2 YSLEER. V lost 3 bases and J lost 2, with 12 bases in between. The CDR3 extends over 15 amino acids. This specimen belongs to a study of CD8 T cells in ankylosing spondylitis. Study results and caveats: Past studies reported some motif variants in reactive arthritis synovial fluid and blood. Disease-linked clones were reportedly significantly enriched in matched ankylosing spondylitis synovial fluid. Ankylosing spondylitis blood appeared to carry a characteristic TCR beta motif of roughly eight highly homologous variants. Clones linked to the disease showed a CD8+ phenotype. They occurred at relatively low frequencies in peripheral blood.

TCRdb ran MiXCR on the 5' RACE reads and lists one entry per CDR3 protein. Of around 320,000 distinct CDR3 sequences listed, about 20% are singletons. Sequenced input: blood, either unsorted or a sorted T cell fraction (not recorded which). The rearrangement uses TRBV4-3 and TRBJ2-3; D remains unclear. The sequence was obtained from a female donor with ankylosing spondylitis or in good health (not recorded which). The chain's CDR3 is CASSHGERYTDTQYF. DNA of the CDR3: TGCGCCAGCAGCCACGGAGAGCGCTACACAGATACGCAGTATTTT.